This T cell receptor (beta chain) stems from a study of blood T cell repertoires in COVID-19. Overall study: Samples of COVID-19 (acute and convalescent) were obtained from the United States, Italy and Spain. The analysed material was cDNA or gDNA that came from T cells, B-cell-depleted T cells, or PBMCs.

Cohort allocation depended upon clinical history that participants reported. The CDR3 extends over 14 amino acids. Repertoires were generated with immunoSEQ multiplex PCR, while TCRdb's copy carries only in-frame clones and drops some. Here the sample spans hundreds of thousands of clones, approximately 90% being singletons. The rearrangement joins TRBV21-1 to TRBJ2-7; the DNA was not compared with TRBD2, the D call given in the table. TRBV21-1 is a pseudogene segment. Sequencing used PBMCs or T cells enriched from blood (not recorded which). This sequence originates from a woman in her late teens or twenties who had been exposed to COVID-19. The CDR3 region is CAGGGLAGTYEQYF. The DNA for the CDR3 is TGTGCCGGTGGGGGGCTAGCGGGGACCTACGAGCAGTACTTC.